These 13 T cell receptor beta chains were sequenced from one sample in a study of blood T cell repertoires in COVID-19. Profiled with immunoSEQ multiplex PCR; TCRdb holds only in-frame clones, not every one. The sample contains about 80,000 clones, almost 85% of which appear only once. Material: peripheral blood. The source of these receptors is a man aged 60 to 69 with acute or convalescent COVID-19.

V gene TRBV11-3 combines with J gene TRBJ1-1; D call uncertain. The CDR3 runs 12 residues. Germline CDR1 SGHNT, CDR2 YENEEA. The ends were cut back, 4 bases at V and 6 bases at J, with 9 bases in the middle. In DNA form, the CDR3 reads TGTGCCAGCAGCTCCCTGGGCTCTGAAGCTTTCTTT. Its translation: CASSSLGSEAFF.

Here the CDR3 reads CASRAGLNNSPLHF. The CDR3 DNA sequence: TGTGCAAGTCGCGCGGGACTGAATAATTCACCCCTCCACTTT. The chain joins TRBV12-2 to TRBJ1-6. TRBV12-2 is listed as a pseudogene. This CDR3 has 14 amino acids.

The sample holds a few counts of this clone. The genes are TRBV7-2 and TRBJ2-7, with 8 bases identical to TRBD2. CDR3 length equals 15 residues. Germline trimming cut 5 bases from V and 3 bases from J; bases unmatched to any gene: 9. Germline assignment: CDR1 SGHTA and CDR2 FQGNSA. CDR3 sequence (DNA): TGTGCCAGCAGCCCACGGGGGGGCCGCTACTACGAGCAGTACTTC. The encoded protein is CASSPRGGRYYEQYF.

This chain connects TRBV5-1 to TRBJ2-1, with D possibly TRBD1 on 6 matching bases. The germline V gene encodes CDR1 SGHRS and CDR2 YFSETQ. With 2 bases removed from V and 6 bases from J, the gap between germline ends came to 18 bases. CDR3 size: 16 residues. This CDR3 reads CASSLGARGSVNEQFF. The CDR3 region has the DNA TGCGCCAGCAGCTTAGGGGCCAGGGGATCGGTCAATGAGCAGTTCTTC.

The rearrangement uses TRBV7-2 and TRBJ2-6; D is unclear. Germline CDR1 reads SGHTA; CDR2 reads FQGNSA. CDR3 length: 17 residues. The V gene lost 1 base and the J gene lost 0 bases, with 10 bases spanning the gap. As DNA, the CDR3 is TGTGCCAGCAGCTTAGTCCTACAGAGCTCTGGGGCCAACGTCCTGACTTTC. This codes for CASSLVLQSSGANVLTF.

The chain is built from TRBV7-9 and TRBJ1-1; the D is unclear. The CDR3 is 11 residues long. Trimming shortened V by 3 bases and J by 4 bases, and 3 bases separated the two germline ends. Per germline, CDR1 SEHNR and CDR2 FQNEAQ (reference sequence). CDR3 in amino acids: CASSLSTEAFF. As DNA, the CDR3 is TGTGCCAGCAGCTTGAGCACTGAAGCTTTCTTT.

This chain joins TRBV24-1 and TRBJ1-2; a weak D match, TRBD1 (5 bases). The V gene lost 12 bases and the J gene lost 8 bases, with 27 bases spanning the gap. This CDR3 is 15 amino acids long. Looked up from germline, CDR1 is KGHDR and CDR2 is SFDVKD. CDR3 region: CAYPTPGQGLLGYTF. CDR3 bases: TGTGCCTACCCTACCCCCGGGCAGGGCCTATTAGGCTACACCTTC.

The V call is TRBV12-3 or TRBV12-4, the J call TRBJ2-1; D is possibly TRBD2 (6 bases). This CDR3 has 13 residues. Trimming shortened V by 6 bases and J by 7 bases, and 13 bases separated the two germline ends. The CDR3 nucleotides are TGTGCCAGCAGGTCCTCCGGGAGTAATGAGCAGTTCTTC. It is translated as CASRSSGSNEQFF.

The rearrangement joins TRBV3-1 (or the pseudogene TRBV3-2) to TRBJ2-7; 7 bases fit TRBD1. The CDR3 consists of 13 residues. In germline, CDR1 is LGHDT, CDR2 YNNKEL (reference sequence). V gave up 5 bases and J gave up 4 bases; unmatched junction bases: 5. CDR3 DNA sequence: TGTGCCAGCAGCTCTTTACAGGGGTACGAGCAGTACTTC. It specifies CASSSLQGYEQYF.

The rearrangement uses TRBV7-9 and TRBJ1-4; 8 bases agree with TRBD1. V lost 3 bases to trimming and J lost 7 bases; unmatched junction nucleotides: 4. The CDR3 is 14 amino acids. Germline V gene data show CDR1 as SEHNR and CDR2 as FQNEAQ (reference sequence). CDR3 DNA sequence: TGTGCCAGCAGCTTTGGACAGGGTCCTGAAAAACTGTTTTTT. Translation: CASSFGQGPEKLFF.

This rearrangement joins TRBV5-1 to TRBJ2-7, with D unresolved. Per germline, CDR1 SGHRS and CDR2 YFSETQ. The CDR3 covers 15 residues. Trimming stripped 2 bases from V and 3 bases from J, with 15 bases between. The CDR3 sequence: CASSLGAARGYEQYF. The CDR3 DNA sequence: TGCGCCAGCAGCTTAGGCGCCGCGAGAGGCTACGAGCAGTACTTC.

CDR3 region: CASSQEGAAFF. Here the CDR3 DNA reads TGTGCCAGCAGCCAAGAGGGGGCGGCTTTCTTT. This sequence joins TRBV3-1 (or the pseudogene TRBV3-2) and TRBJ1-1, with D perhaps matching TRBD1 (6 bases). Germline V gene lookup returns CDR1 LGHDT and CDR2 YNNKEL (reference sequence). The CDR3 extends over 11 amino acids. V was pared by 0 bases and J by 11 bases, with 7 bases between.

The chain combines TRBV6-5 with TRBJ1-6; 7 bases line up with TRBD1. Germline V gene lookup returns CDR1 MNHEY and CDR2 SVGAGI. Unmatched junction bases numbered 6, after V lost 0 bases and J lost 7 bases. This CDR3 spans 16 amino acids. Written as DNA, the CDR3 is TGTGCCAGCAGTTACTCGATTGGGACAGCCAATTCACCCCTCCACTTT. Translation: CASSYSIGTANSPLHF.